This T cell receptor beta chain was captured by sequencing in a study of Graves' ophthalmopathy and Graves' hyperthyroidism. Study overall: At initial diagnosis, peripheral blood was obtained, and this preceded any treatment.

Study-wide points: Most expanded clonotypes from thyroid (those above 0.001 frequency) were also found in blood.

A duration under 3 months, NOSPECS ≥4, CAS ≥3 and moderate-to-severe activity characterized the donors with ophthalmopathy. Orbital computed tomography and thyroid ultrasound, along with TRAb, serum thyroxine and clinical symptoms, underpinned diagnosis. This clonotype was seen many times. Antigen: not known. The sequenced template was RNA, covering the TCR beta CDR3 region. Scientists carried out first-round RT-PCR using HTBI primers and then a second-round multiplex PCR. Each CDR3 protein is one row after TCRdb ran MiXCR on the multiplex PCR reads. This table has about 640,000 distinct CDR3 sequences, over 40% appearing once. Material: peripheral blood. This receptor was identified in an adult man with Graves' ophthalmopathy.

DNA for the CDR3: TGTGCCAGCAGCTTTCGACTAGCGGGGAGGGGAGAGACCCAGTACTTC. It encodes CASSFRLAGRGETQYF. The chain employs TRBV7-9 and TRBJ2-5; 11 nucleotides align to TRBD2. Germline CDR1 is SEHNR and CDR2 is FQNEAQ (reference sequence). The CDR3 totals 16 residues. J lost 4 bases, V lost 3 bases, and 7 bases had no gene match. Together with reference TRBV7-9 and TRBJ2-5, the CDR3 gives the full variable domain: DTGVSQNPRHKITKRGQNVTFRCDPISEHNRLYWYRQTLGQGPEFLTYFQNEAQLEKSRLLSDRFSAERPKGSFSTLEIQRTEQGDSAMYLCASSFRLAGRGETQYFGPGTRLLVL.